Listed below are T cell receptor beta chains from one sample, sequenced in a study of shared clonotypes between healthy human individuals. TCRdb keeps only in-frame clones here, not all; method: immunoSEQ multiplex PCR. The data contain about 490,000 clones, roughly 80% of them singletons. Source material: PBMCs. The receptors were gathered from a woman in her thirties or forties in good health. Some clones in this sample may be carry-over from other donors' samples. The CDR3 runs from the conserved cysteine through the conserved F or W.

j_call cdr3_length v_call cdr3_aa
TRBJ2-1 18 TRBV7-2 CASSLAGLAGVAYNEQFF
TRBJ1-4 15 TRBV5-4 CASSLDQATNEKLFF
TRBJ1-5 13 TRBV11-2 CASSLASNQPQHF
TRBJ2-1 16 TRBV7-7 CASSPLAGGPHNEQFF
TRBJ2-3 14 TRBV9 CASSVGGRADTQYF
TRBJ2-2 14 TRBV7-3 CASSLDWNTGELFF
TRBJ2-2 14 TRBV27 CASRRSSSTGELFF
TRBJ1-2 14 TRBV10-3 CAISERGLDYGYTF
TRBJ1-1 17 TRBV30 CAWSPLTGGLEFSEAFF
TRBJ1-2 16 TRBV18 CASSREIDRDSYGYTF
TRBJ2-2 16 TRBV7-8 CASSLNRVGNTGELFF
TRBJ2-3 16 TRBV11-2 CATSLRGLAETDTQYF
TRBJ2-3 13 TRBV7-9 CASSSTSDATQYF
TRBJ2-1 14 TRBV2 CASSWASSYNEQFF
TRBJ2-3 14 TRBV4-2 CASSQVGNTDTQYF
TRBJ2-7 13 TRBV30 CAWSQGLYYEQYF
TRBJ1-1 15 TRBV28 CASSSPGTANTEAFF
TRBJ2-6 16 TRBV10-1 CASRGDSLSGANVLTF
TRBJ2-5 12 TRBV2 CASKGTQETQYF
TRBJ2-6 17 TRBV4-2 CASSQNAGVSGANVLTF
TRBJ2-6 17 TRBV5-4 CASHGRDHNSGANVLTF
TRBJ1-5 16 TRBV6-6 CASSYHHRQGNQPQHF
TRBJ2-3 15 TRBV27 CASSSSSGSTDTQYF
TRBJ1-1 14 TRBV28 CASSPPGTVRKAFF
TRBJ2-3 16 TRBV6-1 CASSGLAGRSTDTQYF
TRBJ1-6 14 TRBV6-6 CASSTGTYNSPLHF
TRBJ1-1 14 TRBV19 CASSPITENTEAFF
TRBJ2-7 15 TRBV2 CASSGGGLAGAEQYF
NA 16 TRBV6-1 CASSDPGTSGPYEQYF
TRBJ2-3 15 TRBV25-1 CASSESKFDTDTQYF
TRBJ2-7 13 TRBV27 CASSETVTYEQYF
TRBJ2-7 15 TRBV7-3 CASSPTSGRPHEQYF
TRBJ1-3 14 TRBV10-1 CASPGDSSGNTIYF
TRBJ2-6 18 TRBV7-3 CASSLRGSGATGANVLTF
TRBJ2-7 14 TRBV28 CASSLSPGGYEQYF
TRBJ1-1 16 TRBV2 CASSDQEGGGDTEAFF
TRBJ2-5 16 TRBV11-2 CASSSRGLAGGETQYF
TRBJ2-2 13 TRBV19 CASSTTHTGELFF
TRBJ2-1 12 TRBV4-3 CASSQALGEQFF
TRBJ1-1 16 TRBV5-1 CASRVGQPAVNTEAFF
TRBJ1-5 16 TRBV27 CASSFKGADSNQPQHF
TRBJ2-1 17 TRBV4-1 CASSQRSQGTPSNEQFF
TRBJ1-1 12 TRBV29-1 CSVEYGNTEAFF
TRBJ1-5 14 TRBV10-2 CASSESAGDQPQHF